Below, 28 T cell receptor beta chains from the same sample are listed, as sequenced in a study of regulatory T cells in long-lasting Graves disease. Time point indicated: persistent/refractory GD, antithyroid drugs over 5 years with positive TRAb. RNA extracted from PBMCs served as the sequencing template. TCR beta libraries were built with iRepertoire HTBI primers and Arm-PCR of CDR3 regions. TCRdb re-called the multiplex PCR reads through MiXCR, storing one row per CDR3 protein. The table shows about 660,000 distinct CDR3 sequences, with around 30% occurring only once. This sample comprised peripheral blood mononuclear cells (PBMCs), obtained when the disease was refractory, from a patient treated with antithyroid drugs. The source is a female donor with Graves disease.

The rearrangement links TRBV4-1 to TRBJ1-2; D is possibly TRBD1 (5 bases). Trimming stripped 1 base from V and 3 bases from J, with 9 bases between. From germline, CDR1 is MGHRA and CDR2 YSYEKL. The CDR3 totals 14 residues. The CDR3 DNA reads TGCGCCAGCAGCCAAGCGGGGGTGCACTATGGCTACACCTTC. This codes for CASSQAGVHYGYTF.

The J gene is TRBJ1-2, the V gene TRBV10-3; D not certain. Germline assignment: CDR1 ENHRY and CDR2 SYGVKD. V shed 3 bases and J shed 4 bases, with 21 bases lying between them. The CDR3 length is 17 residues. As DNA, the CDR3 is TGTGCCATCAGTGAAAGGGCCGGGCAGGAGCTCGGCTATGGCTACACCTTC. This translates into CAISERAGQELGYGYTF.

This chain's CDR3 is CASNRDRANTEAFF. CDR3 nucleotide sequence: TGTGCCAGCAATCGGGACAGGGCGAACACTGAAGCTTTCTTT. The rearrangement uses TRBV6-1 and TRBJ1-1, with 9 positions matching TRBD1. CDR3 length equals 14 residues. Germline V lookup: CDR1 MNHNS, CDR2 SASEGT. V was clipped by 7 bases and J by 1 base; unmatched bases: 4.

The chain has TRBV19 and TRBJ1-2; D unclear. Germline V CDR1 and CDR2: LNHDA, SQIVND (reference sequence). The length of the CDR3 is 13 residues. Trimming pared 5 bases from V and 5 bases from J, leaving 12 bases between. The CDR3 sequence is CASSDTARYGYTF. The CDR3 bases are TGTGCCAGTAGTGATACAGCTAGGTATGGCTACACCTTC.

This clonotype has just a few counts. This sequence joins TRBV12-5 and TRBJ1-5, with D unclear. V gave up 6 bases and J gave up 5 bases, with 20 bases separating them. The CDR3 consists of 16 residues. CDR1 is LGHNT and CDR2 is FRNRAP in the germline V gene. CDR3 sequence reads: CASGLPLDGEYQPQHF. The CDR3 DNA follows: TGTGCTAGTGGCTTGCCCCTGGATGGAGAATATCAGCCCCAGCATTTT.

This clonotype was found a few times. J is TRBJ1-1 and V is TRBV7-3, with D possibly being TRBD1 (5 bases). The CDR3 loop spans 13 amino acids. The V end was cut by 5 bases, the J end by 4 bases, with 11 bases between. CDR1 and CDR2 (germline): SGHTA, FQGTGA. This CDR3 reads CASSHSGGTEAFF. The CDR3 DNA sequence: TGTGCCAGCAGCCATTCGGGGGGCACTGAAGCTTTCTTT. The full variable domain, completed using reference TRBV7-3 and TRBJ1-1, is GAGVSQTPSNKVTEKGKYVELRCDPISGHTALYWYRQSLGQGPEFLIYFQGTGAADDSGLPNDRFFAVRPEGSVSTLKIQRTERGDSAVYLCASSHSGGTEAFFGQGTRLTVV.

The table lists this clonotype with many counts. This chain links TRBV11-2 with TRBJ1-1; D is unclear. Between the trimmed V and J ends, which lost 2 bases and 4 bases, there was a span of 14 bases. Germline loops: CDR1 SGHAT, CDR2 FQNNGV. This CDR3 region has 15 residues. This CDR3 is CASSLTKSVGTEAFF. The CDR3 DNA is TGTGCCAGCAGCTTAACGAAGTCAGTGGGCACTGAAGCTTTCTTT.

The CDR3 is CASSVGQGSSGNTIYF. The CDR3 DNA is TGTGCCAGCAGTGTTGGACAGGGGAGCTCTGGAAACACCATATATTTT. The V and J genes are TRBV6-1 and TRBJ1-3; TRBD1 aligns across 9 bases. This CDR3 comprises 16 residues. V trimming: 4 bases; J trimming: 0 bases; junction bases outside the gene matches: 4. CDR1 and CDR2 (germline): MNHNS, SASEGT.

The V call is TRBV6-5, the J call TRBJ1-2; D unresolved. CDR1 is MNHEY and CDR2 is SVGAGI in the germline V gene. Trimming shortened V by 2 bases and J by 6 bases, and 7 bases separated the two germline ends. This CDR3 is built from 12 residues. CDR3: CASSYRVDGYTF. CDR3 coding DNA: TGTGCCAGCAGTTACCGAGTAGATGGCTACACCTTC.

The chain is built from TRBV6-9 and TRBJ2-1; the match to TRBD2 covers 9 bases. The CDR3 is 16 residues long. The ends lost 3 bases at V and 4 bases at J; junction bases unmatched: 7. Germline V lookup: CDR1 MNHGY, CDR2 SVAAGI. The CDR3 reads CASSYETSGQYNEQFF. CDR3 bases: TGTGCCAGCAGTTACGAGACTAGCGGCCAATACAATGAGCAGTTCTTC.

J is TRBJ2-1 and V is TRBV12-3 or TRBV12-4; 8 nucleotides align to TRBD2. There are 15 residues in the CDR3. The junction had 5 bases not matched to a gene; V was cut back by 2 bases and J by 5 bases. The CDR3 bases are TGTGCCAGCAGTTTAATTCGGGAGGGAGACAATGAGCAGTTCTTC. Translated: CASSLIREGDNEQFF.

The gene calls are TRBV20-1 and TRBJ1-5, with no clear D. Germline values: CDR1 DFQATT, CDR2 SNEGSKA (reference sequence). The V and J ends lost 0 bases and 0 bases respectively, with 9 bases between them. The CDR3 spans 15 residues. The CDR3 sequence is CSARDWSISNQPQHF. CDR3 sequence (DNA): TGCAGTGCTAGAGATTGGTCCATTAGCAATCAGCCCCAGCATTTT.

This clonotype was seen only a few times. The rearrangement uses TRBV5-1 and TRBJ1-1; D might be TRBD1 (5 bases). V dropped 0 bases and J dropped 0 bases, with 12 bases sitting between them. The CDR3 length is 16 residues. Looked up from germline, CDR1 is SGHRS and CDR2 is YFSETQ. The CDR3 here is CASSLGREDMNTEAFF. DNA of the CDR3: TGCGCCAGCAGCTTGGGCCGTGAGGACATGAACACTGAAGCTTTCTTT.

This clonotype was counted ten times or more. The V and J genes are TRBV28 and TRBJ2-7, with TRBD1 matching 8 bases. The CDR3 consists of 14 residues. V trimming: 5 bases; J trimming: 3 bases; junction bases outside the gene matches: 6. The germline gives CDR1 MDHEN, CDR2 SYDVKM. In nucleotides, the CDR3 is TGTGCCAGCAGTGGGACAGGATATCACTACGAGCAGTACTTC. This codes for CASSGTGYHYEQYF.

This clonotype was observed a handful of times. The CDR3 region has the DNA TGTGCCAGCAGCAATAAGGGCGACCGTAATGAAAAACTGTTTTTT. Its translation: CASSNKGDRNEKLFF. V is TRBV7-9 and J is TRBJ1-4, with D unresolved. CDR1 is SEHNR and CDR2 is FQNEAQ in the germline V gene (reference sequence). V lost 5 bases and J lost 4, with 14 bases in between. The CDR3 consists of 15 residues.

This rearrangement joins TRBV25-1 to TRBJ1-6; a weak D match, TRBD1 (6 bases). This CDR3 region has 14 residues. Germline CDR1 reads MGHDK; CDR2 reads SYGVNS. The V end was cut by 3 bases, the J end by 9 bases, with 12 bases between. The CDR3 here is CASSDEGEGSPLHF. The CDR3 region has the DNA TGTGCCAGCAGTGATGAGGGGGAGGGTTCACCCCTCCACTTT.

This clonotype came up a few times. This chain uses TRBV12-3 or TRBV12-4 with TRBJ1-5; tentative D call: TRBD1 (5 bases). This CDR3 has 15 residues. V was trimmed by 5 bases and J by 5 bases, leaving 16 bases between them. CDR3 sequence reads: CASSQPGARDQPQHF. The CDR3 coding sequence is TGTGCCAGCAGTCAACCCGGGGCTCGGGATCAGCCCCAGCATTTT.

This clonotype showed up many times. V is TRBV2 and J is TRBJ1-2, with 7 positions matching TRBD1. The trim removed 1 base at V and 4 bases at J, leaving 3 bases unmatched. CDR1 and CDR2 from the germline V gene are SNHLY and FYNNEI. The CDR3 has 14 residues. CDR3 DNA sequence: TGTGCCAGCAGTGAAGAGACAGGGTCCTATGGCTACACCTTC. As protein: CASSEETGSYGYTF.

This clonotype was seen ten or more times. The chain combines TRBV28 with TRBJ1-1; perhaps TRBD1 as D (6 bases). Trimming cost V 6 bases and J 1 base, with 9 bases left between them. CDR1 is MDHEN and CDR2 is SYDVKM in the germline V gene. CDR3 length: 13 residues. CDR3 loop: CASSKTGNTEAFF. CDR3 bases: TGTGCCAGCAGCAAGACAGGGAACACTGAAGCTTTCTTT.

DNA for the CDR3: TGCGCCAGCAGCCCGGACAGGGGGCGCATTGAAGCTTTCTTT. Translating it yields CASSPDRGRIEAFF. The chain couples TRBV4-1 to TRBJ1-1; 11 bases fit TRBD1. The V gene end was trimmed by 4 bases and the J gene end by 7 bases; junction bases not matched to a gene: 5. CDR3 length: 14 residues. The V gene's germline CDR1 is MGHRA and CDR2 YSYEKL.

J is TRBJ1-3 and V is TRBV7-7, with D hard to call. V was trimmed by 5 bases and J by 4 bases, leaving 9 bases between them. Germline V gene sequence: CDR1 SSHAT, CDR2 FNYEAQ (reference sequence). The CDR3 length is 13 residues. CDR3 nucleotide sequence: TGTGCCAGCAGCATGGACCTCGGAAACACCATATATTTT. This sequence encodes CASSMDLGNTIYF.

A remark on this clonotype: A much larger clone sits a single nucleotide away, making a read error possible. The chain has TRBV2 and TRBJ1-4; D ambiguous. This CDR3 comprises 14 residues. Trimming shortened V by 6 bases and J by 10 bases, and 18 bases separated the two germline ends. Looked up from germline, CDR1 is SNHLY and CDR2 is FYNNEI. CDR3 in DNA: TGTGCCAGCAGAATTCCGGGAGGACGTGGAAAACTGTTTTTT. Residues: CASRIPGGRGKLFF. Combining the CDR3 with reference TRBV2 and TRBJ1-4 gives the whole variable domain EPEVTQTPSHQVTQMGQEVILRCVPISNHLYFYWYRQILGQKVEFLVSFYNNEISEKSEIFDDQFSVERPDGSNFTLKIRSTKLEDSAMYFCASRIPGGRGKLFFGSGTQLSVL.

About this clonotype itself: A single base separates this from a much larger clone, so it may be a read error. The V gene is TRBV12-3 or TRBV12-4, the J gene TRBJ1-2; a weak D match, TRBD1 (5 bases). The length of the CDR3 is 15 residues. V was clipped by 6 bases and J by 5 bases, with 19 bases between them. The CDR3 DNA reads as TGTGCCAGCAGACGGGACTGGGACGCGGGGTATGGCTACACCTTC. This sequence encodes CASRRDWDAGYGYTF.

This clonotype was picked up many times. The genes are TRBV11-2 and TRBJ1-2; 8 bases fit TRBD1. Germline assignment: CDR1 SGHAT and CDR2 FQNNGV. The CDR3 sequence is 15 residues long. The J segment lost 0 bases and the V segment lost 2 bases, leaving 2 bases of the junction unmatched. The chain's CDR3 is CASSLNRGANYGYTF. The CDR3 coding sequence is TGTGCCAGCAGCTTAAACAGGGGGGCTAACTATGGCTACACCTTC. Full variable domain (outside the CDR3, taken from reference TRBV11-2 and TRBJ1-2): EAGVAQSPRYKIIEKRQSVAFWCNPISGHATLYWYQQILGQGPKLLIQFQNNGVVDDSQLPKDRFSAERLKGVDSTLKIQPAKLEDSAVYLCASSLNRGANYGYTFGSGTRLTVV.

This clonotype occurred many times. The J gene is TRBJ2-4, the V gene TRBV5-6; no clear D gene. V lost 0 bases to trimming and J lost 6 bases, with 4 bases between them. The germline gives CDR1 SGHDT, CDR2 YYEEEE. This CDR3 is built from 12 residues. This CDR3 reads CASSLAGNIQYF. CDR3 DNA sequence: TGTGCCAGCAGCTTGGCGGGAAACATTCAGTACTTC.

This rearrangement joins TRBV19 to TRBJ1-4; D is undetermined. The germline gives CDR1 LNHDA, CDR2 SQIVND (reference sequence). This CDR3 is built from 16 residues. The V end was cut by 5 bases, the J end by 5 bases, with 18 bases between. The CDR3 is CASSPVSRRINEKLFF. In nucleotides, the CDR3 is TGTGCCAGTAGTCCCGTCAGTCGGCGTATCAATGAAAAACTGTTTTTT.

CDR3 coding DNA: TGTGCCAGCAGCTTGGGCGGACAGGGTTGGAGGGGCTCCTACGAGCAGTACTTC. This codes for CASSLGGQGWRGSYEQYF. The chain couples TRBV5-4 to TRBJ2-7; 8 bases are shared with TRBD1. From germline, CDR1 is SGHNT and CDR2 YYREEE (reference sequence). The V and J ends lost 0 bases and 0 bases, in that order; junction bases with no gene match: 11. The CDR3 has 18 residues.

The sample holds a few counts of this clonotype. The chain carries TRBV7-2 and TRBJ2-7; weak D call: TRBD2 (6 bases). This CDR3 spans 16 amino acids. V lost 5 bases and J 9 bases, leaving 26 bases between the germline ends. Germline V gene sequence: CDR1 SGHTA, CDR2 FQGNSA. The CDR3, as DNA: TGTGCCAGCAGCCCAGCACGGGGCGGGACCAAGCTGGGGCAGTACTTC. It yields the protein CASSPARGGTKLGQYF. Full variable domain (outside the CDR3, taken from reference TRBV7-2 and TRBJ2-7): GAGVSQSPSNKVTEKGKDVELRCDPISGHTALYWYRQSLGQGLEFLIYFQGNSAPDKSGLPSDRFSAERTGGSVSTLTIQRTQQEDSAVYLCASSPARGGTKLGQYFGPGTRLTVT.